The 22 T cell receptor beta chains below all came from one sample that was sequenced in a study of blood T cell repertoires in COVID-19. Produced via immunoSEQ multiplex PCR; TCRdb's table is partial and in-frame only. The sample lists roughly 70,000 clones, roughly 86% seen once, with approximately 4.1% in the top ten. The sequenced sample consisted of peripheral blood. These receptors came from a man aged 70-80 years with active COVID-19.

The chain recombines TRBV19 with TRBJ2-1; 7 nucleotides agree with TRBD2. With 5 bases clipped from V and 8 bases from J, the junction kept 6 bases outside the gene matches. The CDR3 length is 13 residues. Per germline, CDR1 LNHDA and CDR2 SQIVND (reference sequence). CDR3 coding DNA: TGTGCCAGTAGTCCGTGGACTAGGGATGAGCAGTTCTTC. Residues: CASSPWTRDEQFF.

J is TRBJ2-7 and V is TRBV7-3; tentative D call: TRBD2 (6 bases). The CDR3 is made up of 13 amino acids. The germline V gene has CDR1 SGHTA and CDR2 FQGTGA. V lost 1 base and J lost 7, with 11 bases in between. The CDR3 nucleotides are TGTGCCAGCAGCTTAAGGGTCGGAGGGGAGCAGTACTTC. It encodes CASSLRVGGEQYF.

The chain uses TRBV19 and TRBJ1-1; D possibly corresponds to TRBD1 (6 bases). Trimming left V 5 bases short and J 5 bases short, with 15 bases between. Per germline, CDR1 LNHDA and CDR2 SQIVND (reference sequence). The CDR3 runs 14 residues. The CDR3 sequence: CASSPGDGRTEAFF. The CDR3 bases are TGTGCCAGTAGTCCAGGGGACGGGCGAACTGAAGCTTTCTTT.

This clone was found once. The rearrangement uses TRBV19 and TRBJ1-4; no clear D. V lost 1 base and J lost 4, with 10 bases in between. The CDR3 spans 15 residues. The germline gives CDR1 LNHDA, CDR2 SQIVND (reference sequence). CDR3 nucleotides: TGTGCCAGTAGTATAGGCCCAGGCCGTAATGAAAAACTGTTTTTT. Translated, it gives CASSIGPGRNEKLFF.

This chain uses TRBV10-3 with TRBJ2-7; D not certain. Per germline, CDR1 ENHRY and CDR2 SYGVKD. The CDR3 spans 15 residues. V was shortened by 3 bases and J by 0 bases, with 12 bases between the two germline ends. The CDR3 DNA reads TGTGCCATCAGTGATCTGGCCAACAGCTCCTACGAGCAGTACTTC. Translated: CAISDLANSSYEQYF.

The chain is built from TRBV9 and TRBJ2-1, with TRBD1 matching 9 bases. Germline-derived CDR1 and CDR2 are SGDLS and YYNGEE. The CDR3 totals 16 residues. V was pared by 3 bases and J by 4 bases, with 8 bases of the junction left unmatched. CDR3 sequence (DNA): TGTGCCAGCAGCGCACACAGGGGGCCCCGATACAATGAGCAGTTCTTC. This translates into CASSAHRGPRYNEQFF.

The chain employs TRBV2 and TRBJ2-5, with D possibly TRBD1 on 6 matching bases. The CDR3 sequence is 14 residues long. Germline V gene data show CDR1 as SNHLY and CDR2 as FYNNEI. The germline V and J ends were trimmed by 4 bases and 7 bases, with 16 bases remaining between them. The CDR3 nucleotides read TGTGCCAGCAGTGCCCGGCCCCAGGGGATGACCCAGTACTTC. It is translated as CASSARPQGMTQYF. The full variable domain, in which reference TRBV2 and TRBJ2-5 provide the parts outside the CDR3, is EPEVTQTPSHQVTQMGQEVILRCVPISNHLYFYWYRQILGQKVEFLVSFYNNEISEKSEIFDDQFSVERPDGSNFTLKIRSTKLEDSAMYFCASSARPQGMTQYFGPGTRLLVL.

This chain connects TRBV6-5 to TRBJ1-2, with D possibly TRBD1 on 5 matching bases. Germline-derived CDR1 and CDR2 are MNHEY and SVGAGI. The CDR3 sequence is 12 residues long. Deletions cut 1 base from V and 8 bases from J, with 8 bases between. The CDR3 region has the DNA TGTGCCAGCAGTTACTGGGGGGGAGGCTACACCTTC. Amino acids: CASSYWGGGYTF.

DNA for the CDR3: TGTGCCAGTAGTTGGGGGCAGGGGGCCCAAGAGACCCAGTACTTC. This codes for CASSWGQGAQETQYF. This sequence joins TRBV19 and TRBJ2-5, with 8 bases that match TRBD1. The trim removed 5 bases at V and 1 base at J, leaving 6 bases unmatched. The V gene's germline CDR1 is LNHDA and CDR2 SQIVND (reference sequence). The CDR3 loop spans 15 amino acids.

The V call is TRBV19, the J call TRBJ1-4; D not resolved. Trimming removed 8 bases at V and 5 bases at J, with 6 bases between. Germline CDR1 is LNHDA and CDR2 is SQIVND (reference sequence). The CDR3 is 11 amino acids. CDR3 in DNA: TGTGCCAGTGGCTGGAATGAAAAACTGTTTTTT. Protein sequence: CASGWNEKLFF.

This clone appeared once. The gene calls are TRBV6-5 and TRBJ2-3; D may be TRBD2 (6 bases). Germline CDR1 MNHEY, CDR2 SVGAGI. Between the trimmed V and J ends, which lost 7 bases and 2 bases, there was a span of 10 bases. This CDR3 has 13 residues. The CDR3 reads CASTRGDTDTQYF. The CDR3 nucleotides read TGTGCCAGCACGCGGGGAGACACAGATACGCAGTATTTT.

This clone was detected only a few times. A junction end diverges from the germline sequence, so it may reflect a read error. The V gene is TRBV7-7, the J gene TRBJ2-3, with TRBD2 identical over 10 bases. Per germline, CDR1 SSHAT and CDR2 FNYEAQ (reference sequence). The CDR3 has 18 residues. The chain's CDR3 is CASSPGPRAGGGADTQYF. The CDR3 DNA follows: TGTGCTAGCAGCCCAGGCCCCCGAGCGGGAGGGGGGGCAGATACGCAGTATTTT.

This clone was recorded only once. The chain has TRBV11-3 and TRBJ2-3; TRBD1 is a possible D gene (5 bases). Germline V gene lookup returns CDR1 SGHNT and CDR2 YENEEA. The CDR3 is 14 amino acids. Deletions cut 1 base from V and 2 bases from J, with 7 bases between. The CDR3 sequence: CASSLGRATDTQYF. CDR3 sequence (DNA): TGTGCCAGCAGCTTAGGCAGGGCCACAGATACGCAGTATTTT.

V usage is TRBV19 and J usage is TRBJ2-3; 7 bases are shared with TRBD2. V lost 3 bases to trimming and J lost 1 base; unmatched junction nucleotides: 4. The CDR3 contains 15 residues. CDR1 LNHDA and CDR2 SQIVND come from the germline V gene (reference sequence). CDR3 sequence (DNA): TGTGCCAGTAGTATTGGGGGGGTTGGCACAGATACGCAGTATTTT. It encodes CASSIGGVGTDTQYF.

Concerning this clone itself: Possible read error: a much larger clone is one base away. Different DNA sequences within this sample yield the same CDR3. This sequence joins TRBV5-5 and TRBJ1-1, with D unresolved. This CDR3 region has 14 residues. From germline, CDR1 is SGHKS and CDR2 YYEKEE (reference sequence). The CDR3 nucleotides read TGTGCCAGCAGCTTGCAGCGGATGAACACTGAAGCCTTCTTT. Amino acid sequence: CASSLQRMNTEAFF.

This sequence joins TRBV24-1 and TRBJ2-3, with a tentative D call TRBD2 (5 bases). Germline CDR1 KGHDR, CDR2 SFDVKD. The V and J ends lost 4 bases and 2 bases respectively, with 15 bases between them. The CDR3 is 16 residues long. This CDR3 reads CATSDPGGLTTDTQYF. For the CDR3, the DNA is TGTGCCACCAGTGACCCCGGCGGGCTTACCACAGATACGCAGTATTTT.

As DNA, the CDR3 is TGTGCCACCAGCCCGGGGGGGGCGCCTAATGAAAAACTGTTTTTT. It encodes CATSPGGAPNEKLFF. The genes are TRBV24-1 and TRBJ1-4, with D possibly TRBD1 on 6 matching bases. Per germline, CDR1 KGHDR and CDR2 SFDVKD. The CDR3 spans 15 residues. Trimming left V 7 bases short and J 3 bases short, with 14 bases between.

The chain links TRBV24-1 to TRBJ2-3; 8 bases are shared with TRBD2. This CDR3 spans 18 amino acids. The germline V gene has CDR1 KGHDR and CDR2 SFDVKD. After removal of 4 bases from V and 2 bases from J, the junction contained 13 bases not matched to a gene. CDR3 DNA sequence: TGTGCCACCAGTGACCCCTCCCCCTTAGCGGGACACACAGATACGCAGTATTTT. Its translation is CATSDPSPLAGHTDTQYF.

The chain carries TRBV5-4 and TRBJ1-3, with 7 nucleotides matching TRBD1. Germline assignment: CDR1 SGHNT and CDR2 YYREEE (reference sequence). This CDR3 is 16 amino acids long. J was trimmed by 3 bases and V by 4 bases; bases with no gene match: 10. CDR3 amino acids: CASSRGTVRGGNTIYF. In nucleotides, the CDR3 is TGTGCCAGCAGCCGTGGGACAGTTCGGGGTGGAAACACCATATATTTT. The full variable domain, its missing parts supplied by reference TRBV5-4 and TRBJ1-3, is ETGVTQSPTHLIKTRGQQVTLRCSSQSGHNTVSWYQQALGQGPQFIFQYYREEENGRGNFPPRFSGLQFPNYSSELNVNALELDDSALYLCASSRGTVRGGNTIYFGEGSWLTVV.

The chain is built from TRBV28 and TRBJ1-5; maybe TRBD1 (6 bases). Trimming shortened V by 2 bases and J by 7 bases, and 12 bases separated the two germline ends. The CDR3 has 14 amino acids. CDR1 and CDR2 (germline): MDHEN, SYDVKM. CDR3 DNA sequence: TGTGCCAGCAGTTTAGGGACATGGGGGCAGCCCCAGCATTTT. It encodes CASSLGTWGQPQHF.

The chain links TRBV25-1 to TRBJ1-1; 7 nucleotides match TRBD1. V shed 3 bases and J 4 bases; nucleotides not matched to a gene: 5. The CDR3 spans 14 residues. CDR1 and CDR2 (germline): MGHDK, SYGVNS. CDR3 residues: CASSDPKGATEAFF. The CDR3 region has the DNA TGTGCCAGCAGTGACCCCAAGGGGGCCACTGAAGCTTTCTTT.

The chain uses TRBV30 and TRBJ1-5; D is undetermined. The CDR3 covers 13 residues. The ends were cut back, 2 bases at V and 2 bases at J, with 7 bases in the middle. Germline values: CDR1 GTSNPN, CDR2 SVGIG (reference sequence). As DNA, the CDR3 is TGTGCCTGGAGTCTAGCGGGCAATCAGCCCCAGCATTTT. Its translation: CAWSLAGNQPQHF.